The clone carrying this T cell receptor beta chain showed up many times. The antigen remains undetermined. TCRdb recomputed calls from the 5' RACE reads with MiXCR, one row per CDR3 protein. Among 450,000 or so distinct CDR3 sequences listed, more than 13% were seen once. This record belongs to a study of identical twins. Study-wide results and limits: Analyses based on zero insertions could be partly confounded by invariant MAIT and iNKT cells. Beta clonotypes that were abundant in cord blood contained fewer insertions, a pattern absent from memory repertoires.

The same data also contributed to another study, on yellow fever vaccine responses in identical twins.

This sequence originates from a woman aged 18-29 years in good health. Material: CD4+ T cells sorted from blood.

CDR3 loop: CSTPGANTGELFF. In DNA, the CDR3 is TGCAGTACTCCAGGGGCGAACACCGGGGAGCTGTTTTTT. The chain links TRBV20-1 to TRBJ2-2; D may be TRBD1 (6 bases). Trimming pared 8 bases from V and 0 bases from J, leaving 10 bases between. Germline V gives CDR1 DFQATT, CDR2 SNEGSKA (reference sequence). This CDR3 region has 13 residues.